Each of the 32 T cell receptor beta chains below was sequenced from the same sample in a study of graft-versus-host responses after intestinal transplantation listed by TCRdb under 2021. What this sample's time point label stands for: cells obtained before transplantation from donor or recipient. The protocol used for the library was the immunoSEQ multiplex PCR assay. Entries here come from immuneACCESS through TCRdb and include only in-frame sequences with V and J called. Some clones fail to appear in such tables; in the studies checked, an unresolved V gene covers under half of the shortfall, and the cause of the remainder is unknown. This sample is represented by more than 95,000 clones; less than 95% of them were singletons. The ten largest clones add up to about 0.18% of the sample. No antigen has been identified for these receptors. Material: unstimulated CD4+ T cells sorted from spleen or lymph node cells, obtained before intestinal transplant. The receptors were gathered from a human donor who received an intestinal transplant.

V and J are TRBV18 and TRBJ2-7; 11 nucleotides line up with TRBD2. Germline V gene data show CDR1 as KGHSH and CDR2 as LQKENI. CDR3 length equals 14 residues. The V gene end was trimmed by 3 bases and the J gene end by 4 bases; junction bases not matched to a gene: 2. CDR3 region: CASSPGLADYEQYF. CDR3 coding DNA: TGTGCCAGCTCACCGGGACTAGCGGATTACGAGCAGTACTTC.

The chain links TRBV2 to TRBJ2-3, with 9 bases that match TRBD2. V lost 4 bases, J lost 4 bases, and 18 bases stayed unmatched. This CDR3 spans 19 amino acids. CDR1 and CDR2 (germline): SNHLY, FYNNEI. CDR3 sequence reads: CASSGDILAGEGQADTQYF. The CDR3 DNA reads TGTGCCAGCAGTGGGGATATCTTAGCGGGAGAGGGGCAGGCAGATACGCAGTATTTT.

The chain recombines TRBV25-1 with TRBJ2-3; D possibly corresponds to TRBD1 (5 bases). Germline CDR1 and CDR2: MGHDK and SYGVNS. CDR3 size: 13 residues. V dropped 6 bases and J dropped 4 bases, with 11 bases sitting between them. The CDR3 region has the DNA TGTGCCAGCAGGGAAGGGGCCCCAGATACGCAGTATTTT. Translation: CASREGAPDTQYF.

The J gene is TRBJ2-7, the V gene TRBV10-2; 7 bases fit TRBD1. This CDR3 contains 14 residues. Germline CDR1 WSHSY, CDR2 SAAADI. The J segment lost 2 bases and the V segment lost 10 bases, leaving 11 bases of the junction unmatched. CDR3 sequence reads: CATRKGAGAYEQYF. For the CDR3, the DNA is TGCGCCACCCGGAAGGGGGCAGGGGCCTACGAGCAGTACTTC.

V and J are TRBV5-1 and TRBJ2-1; no firm D call. Trimming pared 0 bases from V and 5 bases from J, leaving 12 bases between. In germline, CDR1 is SGHRS, CDR2 YFSETQ. The CDR3 contains 15 residues. Written as DNA, the CDR3 is TGCGCCAGCAGCTTGGGTCAAAGCAATCACAATGAGCAGTTCTTC. Amino acids: CASSLGQSNHNEQFF.

The chain links TRBV28 to TRBJ2-1, with 7 positions matching TRBD1. The CDR3 length is 15 residues. V shed 5 bases, J shed 4 bases, and the junction held 8 bases outside the gene matches. Germline CDR1 is MDHEN and CDR2 is SYDVKM. The CDR3: CASSNWTGRYNEQFF. In nucleotides, the CDR3 is TGTGCCAGCAGTAACTGGACAGGCCGTTACAATGAGCAGTTCTTC.

V usage is TRBV5-1 and J usage is TRBJ2-4; possible D gene TRBD1, 5 bases. The CDR3 spans 14 residues. The V gene lost 1 base and the J gene lost 8 bases, with 13 bases spanning the gap. CDR1 is SGHRS, CDR2 YFSETQ, per germline. The CDR3 is CASSLSVGADIQYF. The CDR3 nucleotides are TGCGCCAGCAGCTTGAGTGTAGGGGCGGACATTCAGTACTTC.

The genes are TRBV30 and TRBJ2-1, with 10 bases identical to TRBD2. The CDR3 is made up of 14 amino acids. The germline gives CDR1 GTSNPN, CDR2 SVGIG (reference sequence). J gave up 15 bases and V 3 bases, and 14 bases lay outside the gene matches. CDR3: CAWRGGTSALHSFF. In DNA, the CDR3 is TGTGCCTGGAGAGGAGGGACTAGCGCCTTGCATTCGTTCTTC. The variable domain in full, completed from reference TRBV30 and TRBJ2-1, reads SQTIHQWPATLVQPVGSPLSLECTVEGTSNPNLYWYRQAAGRGLQLLFYSVGIGQISSEVPQNLSASRPQDRQFILSSKKLLLSDSGFYLCAWRGGTSALHSFFGPGTRLTVL.

The chain employs TRBV29-1 and TRBJ2-3, with D possibly matching TRBD2 (6 bases). This CDR3 comprises 13 residues. CDR1 is SQVTM and CDR2 is ANQGSEA in the germline V gene. V gave up 7 bases and J gave up 2 bases, with 13 bases separating them. This CDR3 is CSARGLFTDTQYF. CDR3 coding DNA: TGCAGCGCTCGAGGACTATTCACAGATACGCAGTATTTT.

The chain has TRBV18 and TRBJ1-4; 9 bases agree with TRBD1. Losses at the gene ends were 1 base for V and 7 bases for J; bases not matched to a gene: 7. This CDR3 region has 16 residues. The germline V gene has CDR1 KGHSH and CDR2 LQKENI. CDR3 region: CASSPRPGTGSEKLFF. Written as DNA, the CDR3 is TGTGCCAGCTCACCACGACCCGGGACAGGGTCTGAAAAACTGTTTTTT. The full variable domain, with the rest looked up from reference TRBV18 and TRBJ1-4, is NAGVMQNPRHLVRRRGQEARLRCSPMKGHSHVYWYRQLPEEGLKFMVYLQKENIIDESGMPKERFSAEFPKEGPSILRIQQVVRGDSAAYFCASSPRPGTGSEKLFFGSGTQLSVL.

The chain employs TRBV4-2 and TRBJ2-3; 9 nucleotides agree with TRBD2. Germline V gene data show CDR1 as LGHNA and CDR2 as YNFKEQ. The trim removed 0 bases at V and 2 bases at J, leaving 15 bases unmatched. The CDR3 is made up of 20 amino acids. The CDR3 DNA sequence: TGTGCCAGCAGCCAAGAAGGAAGCGCGGGGGGGCCGGCAGACACAGATACGCAGTATTTT. Amino acids: CASSQEGSAGGPADTDTQYF.

This chain joins TRBV10-3 and TRBJ2-2; the match to TRBD2 covers 7 bases. V lost 5 bases to trimming and J lost 3 bases; unmatched junction nucleotides: 3. There are 14 residues in the CDR3. In germline, CDR1 is ENHRY, CDR2 SYGVKD. The DNA of the CDR3 is TGTGCCATCAGTCGGCTAGCGGACACCGGGGAGCTGTTTTTT. Residues: CAISRLADTGELFF.

The genes are TRBV5-1 and TRBJ2-3, with 8 bases aligning to TRBD1. This CDR3 has 16 residues. CDR1 is SGHRS and CDR2 is YFSETQ in the germline V gene. Unmatched junction bases numbered 10, after V lost 3 bases and J lost 4 bases. The DNA for the CDR3 is TGCGCCAGCAGCTCCGGGGACAGGAGCACTTCAGATACGCAGTATTTT. This translates into CASSSGDRSTSDTQYF.

The chain joins TRBV2 to TRBJ1-3; D ambiguous. The V gene's germline CDR1 is SNHLY and CDR2 FYNNEI. The CDR3 sequence is 12 residues long. V shed 8 bases and J shed 0 bases, with 5 bases lying between them. The chain's CDR3 is CASRVSGNTIYF. The DNA of the CDR3 is TGTGCCAGCCGCGTCTCTGGAAACACCATATATTTT.

The chain carries TRBV18 and TRBJ1-5; no clear D gene. This CDR3 has 12 residues. The V and J ends lost 1 base and 6 bases respectively, with 4 bases between them. Germline V CDR1 and CDR2: KGHSH, LQKENI. In DNA form, the CDR3 reads TGTGCCAGCTCACCACGAGGTCAGCCCCAGCATTTT. This sequence encodes CASSPRGQPQHF.

The chain is built from TRBV11-2 and TRBJ2-5; the match to TRBD2 covers 7 bases. With V trimmed by 2 bases and J by 5 bases, 8 bases remained unmatched. This CDR3 region has 15 residues. Germline V CDR1 and CDR2: SGHAT, FQNNGV. The CDR3 spells CASSLIAGVWETQYF. The CDR3 coding sequence is TGTGCCAGCAGCTTAATCGCGGGAGTATGGGAGACCCAGTACTTC.

The rearrangement links TRBV7-9 to TRBJ2-1; TRBD2 is a possible D gene (5 bases). With 2 bases removed from V and 0 bases from J, the gap between germline ends came to 20 bases. The V gene's germline CDR1 is SEHNR and CDR2 FQNEAQ (reference sequence). CDR3 length equals 19 residues. This CDR3 reads CASSLIRGRGSDSYNEQFF. The DNA of the CDR3 is TGTGCCAGCAGCTTAATCCGGGGTAGAGGGAGTGACTCCTACAATGAGCAGTTCTTC.

V and J are TRBV30 and TRBJ2-1; 10 nucleotides line up with TRBD2. Looked up from germline, CDR1 is GTSNPN and CDR2 is SVGIG (reference sequence). The CDR3 sequence is 15 residues long. The J segment lost 3 bases and the V segment lost 3 bases, leaving 5 bases of the junction unmatched. The chain's CDR3 is CAWSRTSGNYNEQFF. CDR3 DNA sequence: TGTGCCTGGAGCCGGACTAGCGGTAACTACAATGAGCAGTTCTTC.

J is TRBJ2-5 and V is TRBV5-1; the match to TRBD2 covers 11 bases. This CDR3 is built from 16 residues. Trimming cost V 5 bases and J 5 bases; bases outside gene matches: 11. CDR1 and CDR2 from the germline V gene are SGHRS and YFSETQ. Written as DNA, the CDR3 is TGCGCCAGCAGAATTAGCGGGAGGGCCGGGTCGGAGACCCAGTACTTC. This encodes CASRISGRAGSETQYF.

The chain combines TRBV2 with TRBJ2-5, with TRBD2 identical over 14 bases. This CDR3 is built from 15 residues. With 6 bases clipped from V and 4 bases from J, the junction kept 4 bases outside the gene matches. CDR1 is SNHLY, CDR2 FYNNEI, per germline. The DNA for the CDR3 is TGTGCCAGCAGGACTAGCGGGAGGGCCGGAGAGACCCAGTACTTC. Protein: CASRTSGRAGETQYF.

This chain uses TRBV7-8 with TRBJ1-1; 8 nucleotides line up with TRBD1. Germline V gives CDR1 SGHVS, CDR2 FQNEAQ. CDR3 size: 13 residues. V shed 1 base and J 11 bases; nucleotides not matched to a gene: 6. For the CDR3, the DNA is TGTGCCAGCAGCTTAGGCCAGGGGGCCCGGGCTTTCTTT. Translated: CASSLGQGARAFF.

The V and J genes are TRBV30 and TRBJ2-5; tentative D call: TRBD2 (7 bases). V was pared by 4 bases and J by 3 bases, with 12 bases between. The germline V gene has CDR1 GTSNPN and CDR2 SVGIG (reference sequence). This CDR3 is 13 amino acids long. The CDR3: CAWKGGPKETQYF. In DNA, the CDR3 is TGTGCCTGGAAGGGGGGGCCCAAAGAGACCCAGTACTTC.

The rearrangement links TRBV27 to TRBJ1-2; 7 nucleotides agree with TRBD1. The CDR3 sequence is 13 residues long. Losses at the gene ends were 6 bases for V and 5 bases for J; bases not matched to a gene: 6. Looked up from germline, CDR1 is MNHEY and CDR2 is SMNVEV (reference sequence). The CDR3 loop reads CASSGDRGYGYTF. CDR3 bases: TGTGCCAGCAGCGGGGACAGAGGATATGGCTACACCTTC.

The CDR3 nucleotides read TGTGCCACCAGCAGAGATAAACAGGGGGCGGTTAATGAAAAACTGTTTTTT. Translated, it gives CATSRDKQGAVNEKLFF. This chain joins TRBV15 and TRBJ1-4; 9 bases agree with TRBD1. V lost 0 bases and J lost 4; bases outside the gene matches: 6. CDR1 and CDR2 from the germline V gene are LNHNV and YYDKDF (reference sequence). The CDR3 sequence is 17 residues long.

This chain joins TRBV4-1 and TRBJ2-3; 7 positions agree with TRBD1. Per the germline V gene, CDR1 is MGHRA and CDR2 is YSYEKL. V was pared by 5 bases and J by 4 bases, with 6 bases of the junction left unmatched. The CDR3 sequence is 14 residues long. Here the CDR3 reads CASSLSRGPDTQYF. Written as DNA, the CDR3 is TGCGCCAGCAGCTTAAGTAGGGGGCCAGATACGCAGTATTTT.

This chain uses TRBV9 with TRBJ2-5, with D possibly TRBD2 on 7 matching bases. Trimming removed 4 bases from V and 5 bases from J, with 15 bases in between. Germline V gene lookup returns CDR1 SGDLS and CDR2 YYNGEE. CDR3 size: 14 residues. Written as DNA, the CDR3 is TGTGCCAGCAGCCGGGGGGCCCCTGGGGAGACCCAGTACTTC. Its translation: CASSRGAPGETQYF.

V usage is TRBV19 and J usage is TRBJ2-5; 11 nucleotides align to TRBD2. Trimming removed 5 bases from V and 3 bases from J; junction bases left unmatched: 8. The CDR3 spans 16 residues. Germline V gene sequence: CDR1 LNHDA, CDR2 SQIVND (reference sequence). CDR3 nucleotide sequence: TGTGCCAGTAGTTCCGGCGAACTAGCGGGAGAAGAGACCCAGTACTTC. Translated: CASSSGELAGEETQYF.

This chain uses TRBV6-5 with TRBJ2-2; D is possibly TRBD2 (5 bases). The CDR3 length is 12 residues. V was cut by 5 bases and J by 4 bases, with 5 bases left in between. CDR1 and CDR2 from the germline V gene are MNHEY and SVGAGI. As DNA, the CDR3 is TGTGCCAGCAGTCGGGGCACCGGGGAGCTGTTTTTT. This translates into CASSRGTGELFF.

V gene TRBV11-2 combines with J gene TRBJ1-2, with D hard to call. Per germline, CDR1 SGHAT and CDR2 FQNNGV. The V and J ends lost 5 bases and 2 bases respectively, with 9 bases between them. The CDR3 sequence is 13 residues long. CDR3 residues: CASSITENYGYTF. CDR3 bases: TGTGCCAGCAGCATCACAGAGAACTATGGCTACACCTTC.

The chain couples TRBV27 to TRBJ2-7, with 7 bases lining up with TRBD2. V shed 5 bases, J shed 5 bases, and the junction held 15 bases outside the gene matches. This CDR3 contains 16 residues. CDR1 is MNHEY and CDR2 is SMNVEV in the germline V gene (reference sequence). In DNA form, the CDR3 reads TGTGCCAGCAGTAGGTCCAAAGTGGGGGGAGGGGACGAGCAGTACTTC. Its translation: CASSRSKVGGGDEQYF.

The chain joins TRBV18 to TRBJ2-1, with a tentative D call TRBD1 (6 bases). The CDR3 has 15 residues. V lost 1 base, J lost 4 bases, and 11 bases lay in between. CDR1 is KGHSH, CDR2 LQKENI, per germline. The CDR3: CASSPLRQEYNEQFF. CDR3 coding DNA: TGTGCCAGCTCACCACTGAGACAGGAGTACAATGAGCAGTTCTTC.

The V call is TRBV6-1, the J call TRBJ1-2; the D gene is possibly TRBD1 (6 bases). V shed 1 base and J shed 1 base, with 16 bases lying between them. This CDR3 has 17 amino acids. CDR1 is MNHNS, CDR2 SASEGT, per germline. The CDR3 DNA reads as TGTGCCAGCAGTGAAGGGGGGTCCGGGACATTTAACTATGGCTACACCTTC. Encoded protein: CASSEGGSGTFNYGYTF.